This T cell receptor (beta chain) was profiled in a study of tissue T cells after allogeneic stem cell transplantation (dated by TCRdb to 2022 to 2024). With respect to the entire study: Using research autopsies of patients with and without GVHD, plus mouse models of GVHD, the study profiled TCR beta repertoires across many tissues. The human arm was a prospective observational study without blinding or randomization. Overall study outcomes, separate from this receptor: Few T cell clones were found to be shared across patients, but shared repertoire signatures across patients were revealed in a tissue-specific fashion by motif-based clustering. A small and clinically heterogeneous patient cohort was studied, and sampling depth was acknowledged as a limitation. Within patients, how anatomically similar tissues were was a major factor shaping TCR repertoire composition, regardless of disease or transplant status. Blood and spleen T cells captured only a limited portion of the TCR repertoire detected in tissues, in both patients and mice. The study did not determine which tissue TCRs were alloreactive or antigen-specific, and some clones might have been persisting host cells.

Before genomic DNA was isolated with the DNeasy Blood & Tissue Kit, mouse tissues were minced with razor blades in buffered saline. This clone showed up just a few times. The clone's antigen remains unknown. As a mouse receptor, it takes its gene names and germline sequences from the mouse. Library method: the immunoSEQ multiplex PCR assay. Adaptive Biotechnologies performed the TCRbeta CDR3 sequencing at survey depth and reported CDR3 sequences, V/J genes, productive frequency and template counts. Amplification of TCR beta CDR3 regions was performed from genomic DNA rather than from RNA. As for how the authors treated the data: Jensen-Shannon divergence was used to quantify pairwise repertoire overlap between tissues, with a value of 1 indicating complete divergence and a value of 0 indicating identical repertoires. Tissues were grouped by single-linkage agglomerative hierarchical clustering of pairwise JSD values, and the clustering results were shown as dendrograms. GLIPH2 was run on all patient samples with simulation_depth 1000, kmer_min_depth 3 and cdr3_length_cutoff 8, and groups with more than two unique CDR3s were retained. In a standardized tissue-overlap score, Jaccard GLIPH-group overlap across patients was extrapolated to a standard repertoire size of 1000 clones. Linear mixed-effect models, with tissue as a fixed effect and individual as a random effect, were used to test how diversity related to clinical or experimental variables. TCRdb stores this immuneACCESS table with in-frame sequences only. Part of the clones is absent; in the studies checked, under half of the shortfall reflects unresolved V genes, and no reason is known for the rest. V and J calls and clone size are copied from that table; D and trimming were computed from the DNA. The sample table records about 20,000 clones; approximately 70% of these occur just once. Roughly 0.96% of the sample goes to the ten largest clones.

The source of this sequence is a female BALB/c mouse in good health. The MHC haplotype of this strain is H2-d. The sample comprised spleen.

The CDR3 loop reads CASRDWGIYEQYF. The sequenced part of the CDR3 DNA is TGTGCCAGCAGAGACTGGGGGATCTATGAACAGTAC. Rearrangement joined TRBV4 to TRBJ2-7, with 9 central nucleotides matching TRBD2. The read gets to within 1 residue of the CDR3 end, and the germline J gene fills in the rest. The CDR3 holds 13 amino acids from the cysteine to the phenylalanine. Of the CDR3's DNA, 36 bases were read; they are in frame from base 1. Trimming takes 6 bases off V and 3 bases off J; junction bases not matched to a gene: 3. From a lookup of the germline V gene (reference sequence), CDR1 and CDR2 are LGHDT and YNNKQL.